This T cell receptor beta chain originates from a study of shared clonotypes between healthy human individuals. Study outcomes and limitations: Only blood samples were collected, and tissue repertoires likely differ.

Notes on this clone: Its specificity is not known.

This CDR3 contains 14 residues. V lost 4 bases to trimming and J lost 5 bases; unmatched junction nucleotides: 5. Germline CDR1 is MDHEN and CDR2 is SYDVKM. Sequencing used immunoSEQ multiplex PCR; TCRdb keeps in-frame clones, though not all of them. The sample shows 2 million to 2.5 million clones, 85% to 95% of them seen only once. This sequence joins TRBV28 and TRBJ2-7; 10 bases map to TRBD1. Sequenced sample: naive CD4+ T cells sorted from blood. The subset is: CD45RA+ positively selected. This clonotype was sampled from a man aged 18 to 29 in good health. CDR3 protein: CASSYRQGAHEQYF. The CDR3 DNA reads as TGTGCCAGCAGTTACCGACAGGGGGCCCACGAGCAGTACTTC.